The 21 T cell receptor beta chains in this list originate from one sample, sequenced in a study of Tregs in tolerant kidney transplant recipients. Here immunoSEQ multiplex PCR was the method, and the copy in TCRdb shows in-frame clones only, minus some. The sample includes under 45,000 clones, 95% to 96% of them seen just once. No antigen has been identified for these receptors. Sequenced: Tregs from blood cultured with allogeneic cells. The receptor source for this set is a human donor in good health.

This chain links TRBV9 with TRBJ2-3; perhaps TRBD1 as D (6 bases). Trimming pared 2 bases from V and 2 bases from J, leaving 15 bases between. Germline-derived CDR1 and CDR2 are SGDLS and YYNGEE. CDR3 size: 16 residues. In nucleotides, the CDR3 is TGTGCCAGCAGCGTCCTTCAGGGGCCCGACACAGATACGCAGTATTTT. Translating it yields CASSVLQGPDTDTQYF.

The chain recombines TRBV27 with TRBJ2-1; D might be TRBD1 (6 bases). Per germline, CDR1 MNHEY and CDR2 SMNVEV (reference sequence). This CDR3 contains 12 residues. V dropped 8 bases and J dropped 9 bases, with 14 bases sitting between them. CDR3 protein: CASGTGWGEQFF. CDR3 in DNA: TGTGCCAGCGGCACAGGGTGGGGTGAGCAGTTCTTC.

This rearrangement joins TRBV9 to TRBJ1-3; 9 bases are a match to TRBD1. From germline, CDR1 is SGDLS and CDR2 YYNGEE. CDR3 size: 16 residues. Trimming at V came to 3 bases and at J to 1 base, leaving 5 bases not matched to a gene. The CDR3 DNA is TGTGCCAGCAGCGCCCGGGACAGGGCATCTGGAAACACCATATATTTT. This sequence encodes CASSARDRASGNTIYF.

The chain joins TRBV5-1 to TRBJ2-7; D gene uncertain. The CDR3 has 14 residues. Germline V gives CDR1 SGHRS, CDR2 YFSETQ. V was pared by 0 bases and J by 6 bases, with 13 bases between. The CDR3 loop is CASSLGHLPPEQYF. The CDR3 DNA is TGCGCCAGCAGCTTGGGCCACCTACCACCCGAGCAGTACTTC.

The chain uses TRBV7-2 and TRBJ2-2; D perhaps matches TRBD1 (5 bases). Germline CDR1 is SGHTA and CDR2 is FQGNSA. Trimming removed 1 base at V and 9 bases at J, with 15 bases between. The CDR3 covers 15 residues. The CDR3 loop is CASSLDGWTIRELFF. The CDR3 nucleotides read TGTGCCAGCAGCTTAGATGGTTGGACAATCCGGGAGCTGTTTTTT.

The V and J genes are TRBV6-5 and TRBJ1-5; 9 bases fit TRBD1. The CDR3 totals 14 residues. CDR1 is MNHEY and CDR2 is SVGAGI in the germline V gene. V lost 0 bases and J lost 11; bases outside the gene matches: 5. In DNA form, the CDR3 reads TGTGCCAGCAGTTACTCGGGACAGGGCTTGACCCAGCATTTT. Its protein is CASSYSGQGLTQHF.

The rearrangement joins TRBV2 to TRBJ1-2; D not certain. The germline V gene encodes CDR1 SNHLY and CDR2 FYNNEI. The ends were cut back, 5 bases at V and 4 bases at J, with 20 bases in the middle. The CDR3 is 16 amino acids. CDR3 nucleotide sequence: TGTGCCAGCAGTACCAGTGGGCGTTTCGGCGCCTATGGCTACACCTTC. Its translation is CASSTSGRFGAYGYTF.

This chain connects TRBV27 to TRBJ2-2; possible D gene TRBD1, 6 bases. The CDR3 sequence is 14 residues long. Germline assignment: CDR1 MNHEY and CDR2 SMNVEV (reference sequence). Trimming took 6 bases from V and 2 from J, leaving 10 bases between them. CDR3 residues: CASRGTFNTGELFF. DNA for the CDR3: TGTGCCAGCAGGGGGACATTCAACACCGGGGAGCTGTTTTTT.

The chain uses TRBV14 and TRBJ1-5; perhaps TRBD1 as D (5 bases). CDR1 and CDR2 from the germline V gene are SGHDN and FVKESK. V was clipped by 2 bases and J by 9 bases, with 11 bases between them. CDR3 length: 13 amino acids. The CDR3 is CASSQIPGGPQHF. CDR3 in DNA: TGTGCCAGCAGCCAAATACCCGGGGGGCCCCAGCATTTT.

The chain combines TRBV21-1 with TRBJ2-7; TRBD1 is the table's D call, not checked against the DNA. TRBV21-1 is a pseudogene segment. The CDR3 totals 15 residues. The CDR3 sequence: CASSKPRQGAYEQYF. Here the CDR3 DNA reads TGTGCCAGCAGCAAGCCCCGGCAGGGGGCGTACGAGCAGTACTTC.

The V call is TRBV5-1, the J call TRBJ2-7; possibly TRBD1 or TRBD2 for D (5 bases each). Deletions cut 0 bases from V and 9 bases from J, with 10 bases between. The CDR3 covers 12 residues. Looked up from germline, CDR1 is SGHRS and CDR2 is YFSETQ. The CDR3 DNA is TGCGCCAGCAGCTTGGGTGGGACGGCGCAGTACTTC. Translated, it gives CASSLGGTAQYF.

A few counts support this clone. CDR3 coding DNA: TGTGCCAGTAGTACAGCAGAGTATCAGCCCCAGCATTTT. This encodes CASSTAEYQPQHF. The chain couples TRBV19 to TRBJ1-5; D is uncertain. V was shortened by 4 bases and J by 5 bases, with 9 bases between the two germline ends. Germline-derived CDR1 and CDR2 are LNHDA and SQIVND (reference sequence). The CDR3 spans 13 residues.

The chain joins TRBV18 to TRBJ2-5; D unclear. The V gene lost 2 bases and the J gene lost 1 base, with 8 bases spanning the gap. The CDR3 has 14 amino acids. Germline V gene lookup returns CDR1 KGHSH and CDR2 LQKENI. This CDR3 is CASSPLLSQETQYF. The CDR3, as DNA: TGTGCCAGCTCACCATTGCTCTCCCAAGAGACCCAGTACTTC.

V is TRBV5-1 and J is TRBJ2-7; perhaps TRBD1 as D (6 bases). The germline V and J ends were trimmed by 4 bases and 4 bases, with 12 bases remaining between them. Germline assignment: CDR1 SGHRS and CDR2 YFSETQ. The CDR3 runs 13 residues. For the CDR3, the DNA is TGCGCCAGCAGCAGGGACAAGAGTTACGAGCAGTACTTC. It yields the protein CASSRDKSYEQYF.

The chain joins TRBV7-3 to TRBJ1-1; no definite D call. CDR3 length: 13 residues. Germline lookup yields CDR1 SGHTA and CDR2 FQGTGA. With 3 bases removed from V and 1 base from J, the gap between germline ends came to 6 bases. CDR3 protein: CASSLNENTEAFF. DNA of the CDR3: TGTGCCAGCAGCTTGAACGAGAACACTGAAGCTTTCTTT. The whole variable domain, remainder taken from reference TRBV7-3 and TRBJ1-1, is GAGVSQTPSNKVTEKGKYVELRCDPISGHTALYWYRQSLGQGPEFLIYFQGTGAADDSGLPNDRFFAVRPEGSVSTLKIQRTERGDSAVYLCASSLNENTEAFFGQGTRLTVV.

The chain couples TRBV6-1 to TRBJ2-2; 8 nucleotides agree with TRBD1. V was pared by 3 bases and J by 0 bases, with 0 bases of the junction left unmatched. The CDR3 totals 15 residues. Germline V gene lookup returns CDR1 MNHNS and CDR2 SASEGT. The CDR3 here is CASSEGQANTGELFF. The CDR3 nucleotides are TGTGCCAGCAGTGAGGGACAGGCGAACACCGGGGAGCTGTTTTTT.

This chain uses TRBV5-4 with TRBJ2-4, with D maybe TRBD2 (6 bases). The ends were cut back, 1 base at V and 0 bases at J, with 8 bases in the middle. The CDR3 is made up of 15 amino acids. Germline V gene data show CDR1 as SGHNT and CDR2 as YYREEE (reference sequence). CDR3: CASSLRGLAKNIQYF. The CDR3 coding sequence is TGTGCCAGCAGCTTGAGGGGACTAGCCAAAAACATTCAGTACTTC.

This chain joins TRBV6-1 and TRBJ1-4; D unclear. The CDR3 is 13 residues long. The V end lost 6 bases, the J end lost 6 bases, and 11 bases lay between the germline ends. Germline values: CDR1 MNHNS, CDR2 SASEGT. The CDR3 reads CASRRNSDEKLFF. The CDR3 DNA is TGTGCCAGCAGGAGGAACAGCGATGAAAAACTGTTTTTT.

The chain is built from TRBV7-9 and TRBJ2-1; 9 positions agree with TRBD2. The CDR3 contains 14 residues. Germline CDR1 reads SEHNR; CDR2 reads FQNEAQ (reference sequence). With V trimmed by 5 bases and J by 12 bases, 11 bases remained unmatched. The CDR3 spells CASSVTTSGYGQFF. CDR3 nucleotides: TGTGCCAGCAGCGTCACGACTAGCGGCTATGGGCAGTTCTTC.

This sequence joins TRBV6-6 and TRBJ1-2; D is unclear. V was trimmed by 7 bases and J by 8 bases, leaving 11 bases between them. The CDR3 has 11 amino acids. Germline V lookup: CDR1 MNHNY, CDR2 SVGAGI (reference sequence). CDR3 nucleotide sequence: TGTGCCAGCATGGCAGTGAAGGGCTACACCTTC. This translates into CASMAVKGYTF.

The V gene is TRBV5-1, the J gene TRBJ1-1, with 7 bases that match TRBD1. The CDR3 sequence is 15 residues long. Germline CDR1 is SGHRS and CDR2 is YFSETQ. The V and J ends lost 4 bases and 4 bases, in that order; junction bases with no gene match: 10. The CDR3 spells CASSPNDREGTEAFF. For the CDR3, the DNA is TGCGCCAGCAGCCCGAACGACAGGGAGGGCACTGAAGCTTTCTTT.